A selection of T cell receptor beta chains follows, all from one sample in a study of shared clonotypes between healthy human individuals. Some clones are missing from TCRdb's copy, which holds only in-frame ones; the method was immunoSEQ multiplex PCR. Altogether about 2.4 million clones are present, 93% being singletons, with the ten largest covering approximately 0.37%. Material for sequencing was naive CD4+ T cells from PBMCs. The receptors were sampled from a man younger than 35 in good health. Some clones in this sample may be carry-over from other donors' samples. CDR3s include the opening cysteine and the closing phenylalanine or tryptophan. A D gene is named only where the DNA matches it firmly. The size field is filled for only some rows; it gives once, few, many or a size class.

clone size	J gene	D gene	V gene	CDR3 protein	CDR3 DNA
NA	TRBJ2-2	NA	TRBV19	CASSRHTGGTGELFF	TGTGCCAGTAGTAGACACACCGGGGGCACCGGGGAGCTGTTTTTT
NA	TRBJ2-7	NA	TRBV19	CASSREGVASYEQYF	TGTGCCAGTAGTAGAGAAGGGGTCGCCTCCTACGAGCAGTACTTC
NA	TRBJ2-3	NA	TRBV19	CASSVIGDTQYF	TGTGCCAGTAGTGTTATAGGAGATACGCAGTATTTT
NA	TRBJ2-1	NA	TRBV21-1	CASTPTSGRHSYNEQFF	TGTGCCAGCACACCGACTAGCGGGCGCCACTCCTACAATGAGCAGTTCTTC
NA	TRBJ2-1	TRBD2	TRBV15	CATSRGVAGGRGEQFF	TGTGCCACCAGCAGAGGGGTAGCGGGAGGGCGAGGTGAGCAGTTCTTC
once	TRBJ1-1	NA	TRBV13	CASSPLGWAGGTEAFF	TGTGCCAGCAGCCCCCTTGGGTGGGCGGGGGGCACTGAAGCTTTCTTT
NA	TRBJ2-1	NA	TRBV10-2	CASSLRHPQTEYFVGNEQFF	TGCGCCAGCAGTCTCAGACATCCGCAGACCGAGTACTTCGTGGGCAATGAGCAGTTCTTC
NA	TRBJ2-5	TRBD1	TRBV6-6	CASSWTGALEGTQYF	TGTGCCAGCAGTTGGACAGGGGCCCTGGAGGGGACCCAGTACTTC
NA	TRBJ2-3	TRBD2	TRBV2	CASSGHIGRERADTQYF	TGTGCCAGCAGTGGCCACATCGGGCGGGAGAGGGCAGATACGCAGTATTTT
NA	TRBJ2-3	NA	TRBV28	CASSLTGTRDTQYF	TGTGCCAGCAGTTTAACCGGGACAAGGGATACGCAGTATTTT
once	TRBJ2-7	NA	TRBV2	CASSVGQTLRGQYF	TGTGCCAGCAGTGTTGGACAAACACTACGAGGGCAGTACTTC
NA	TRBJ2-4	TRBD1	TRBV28	CASSTPGQGLAKNIQYF	TGTGCCAGCAGTACACCGGGACAGGGTTTGGCCAAAAACATTCAGTACTTC
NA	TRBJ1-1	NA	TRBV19	CASSIGNRVGAFF	TGTGCCAGTAGTATAGGGAACAGGGTAGGGGCTTTCTTT
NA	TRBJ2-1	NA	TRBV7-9	CTGSSYNEQFF	TGTACCGGGAGCTCCTACAATGAGCAGTTCTTC
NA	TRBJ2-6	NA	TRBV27	CASSSVPSGANVLTF	TGTGCCAGCAGTTCAGTCCCCTCTGGGGCCAACGTCCTGACTTTC
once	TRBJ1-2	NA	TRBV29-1	CSVAEDGYTF	TGCAGCGTTGCCGAAGATGGCTACACCTTC
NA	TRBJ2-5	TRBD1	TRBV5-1	CASSPPGTGGVGRETQYF	TGCGCCAGCAGTCCTCCCGGGACAGGGGGCGTCGGACGAGAGACCCAGTACTTC
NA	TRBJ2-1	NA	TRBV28	CASSRDRKSYNEQFF	TGTGCCAGCAGCAGAGACAGAAAGTCCTACAATGAGCAGTTCTTC
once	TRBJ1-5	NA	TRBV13	CASSLGGPAVNQPQHF	TGTGCCAGCAGCTTAGGGGGGCCAGCCGTAAATCAGCCCCAGCATTTT
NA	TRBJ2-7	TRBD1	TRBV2	CASSKTDRGPHEQYF	TGTGCCAGCAGTAAAACGGACAGGGGCCCCCACGAGCAGTACTTC
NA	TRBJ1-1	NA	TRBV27	CASSLFPGTGQGEAFF	TGTGCCAGCAGTTTATTCCCAGGCACAGGGCAAGGTGAAGCTTTCTTT
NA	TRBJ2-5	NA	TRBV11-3	CASSFGTQETQYF	TGTGCCAGCAGCTTCGGGACCCAAGAGACCCAGTACTTC
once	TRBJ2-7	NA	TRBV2	CASSDAGNLVYEQYF	TGTGCCAGCAGTGATGCAGGGAATCTGGTCTACGAGCAGTACTTC
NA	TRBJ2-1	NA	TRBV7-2	CASSLTGGGGGYNEQFF	TGTGCCAGCAGCTTGACCGGCGGAGGAGGTGGGTACAATGAGCAGTTCTTC
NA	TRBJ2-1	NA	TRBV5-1	CASSSGTMVYNEQFF	TGCGCCAGCAGTTCCGGGACAATGGTCTACAATGAGCAGTTCTTC
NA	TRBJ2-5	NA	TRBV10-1	CASSADSLGETQYF	TGCGCCAGCAGTGCCGACTCCCTTGGGGAGACCCAGTACTTC
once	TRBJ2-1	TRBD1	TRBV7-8	CASSIRDRPLNEQFF	TGTGCCAGCAGCATACGGGACAGACCACTCAATGAGCAGTTCTTC
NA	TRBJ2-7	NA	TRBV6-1	CASSEAQLAYEQYF	TGTGCCAGCAGTGAAGCGCAACTAGCCTACGAGCAGTACTTC
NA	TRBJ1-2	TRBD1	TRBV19	CASRGQQYDGYTF	TGTGCCAGTAGGGGACAGCAATATGATGGCTACACCTTC
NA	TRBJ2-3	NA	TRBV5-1	CASSDPSGGQVTDTQYF	TGCGCCAGCAGCGATCCCAGCGGGGGACAGGTCACAGATACGCAGTATTTT
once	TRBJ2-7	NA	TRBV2	CASSEDGGGVYEQYF	TGTGCCAGCAGTGAAGACGGGGGCGGGGTATACGAGCAGTACTTC
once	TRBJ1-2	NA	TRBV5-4	CASSPVGQGGYGYTF	TGTGCCAGCAGTCCGGTAGGGCAGGGCGGGTACGGCTACACCTTC
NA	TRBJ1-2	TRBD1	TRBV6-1	CASSAGTDRFGYTF	TGTGCCAGCAGTGCGGGGACAGACAGGTTTGGCTACACCTTC